This T cell receptor (beta chain) was identified during a study of shared clonotypes between healthy human individuals. About the study: Donors consisted of two women and a few men between 18 and 49.

It was across several immunoSEQ plates that each subset's genomic DNA was evenly split. Original data processing: Sequence data from immunoSEQ were junction-only and lacked quality scores; consequently, filtering differed. Method: immunoSEQ multiplex PCR; TCRdb's copy keeps in-frame clones and lacks some. That table furnishes V, J and clone size, whereas the DNA furnished D and trimming. Among about 510,000 clones, 79% were seen once, and the ten largest hold 10% to 15%. The V end lost 2 bases, the J end lost 2 bases, and 16 bases lay between the germline ends. The germline CDR1 and CDR2 sequences are SGHVS and FQNEAQ. The CDR3 has 16 residues.

The sample was PBMCs. The V call is TRBV7-8, the J call TRBJ2-7; tentative D call: TRBD2 (5 bases). The source of this sequence is a woman between 40 and 55 years old in good health. Some clones in this sample may be carry-over from other donors' samples. The DNA of the CDR3 is TGTGCCAGCAGCTTACAGAGCAGCGGCACACCCTACGAGCAGTACTTC. This gives the protein CASSLQSSGTPYEQYF.